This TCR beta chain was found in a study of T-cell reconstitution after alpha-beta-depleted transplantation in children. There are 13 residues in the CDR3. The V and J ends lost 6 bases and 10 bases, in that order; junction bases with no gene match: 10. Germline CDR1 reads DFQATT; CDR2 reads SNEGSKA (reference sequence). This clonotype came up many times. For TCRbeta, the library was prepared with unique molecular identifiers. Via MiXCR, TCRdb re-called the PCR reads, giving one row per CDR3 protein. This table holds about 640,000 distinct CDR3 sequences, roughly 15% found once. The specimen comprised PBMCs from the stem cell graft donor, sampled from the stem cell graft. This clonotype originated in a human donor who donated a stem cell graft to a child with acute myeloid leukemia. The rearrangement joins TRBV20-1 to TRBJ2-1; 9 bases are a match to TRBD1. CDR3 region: CSAEGTGRWEQFF. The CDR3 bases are TGCAGTGCCGAGGGGACAGGGAGATGGGAGCAGTTCTTC.